This T cell receptor (beta chain) was recovered during a study of blood T cell repertoires in COVID-19. Study as a whole: Sites in the United States, Italy and Spain provided acute and convalescent COVID-19 samples. Sample material is recorded as cDNA or gDNA derived from T cells, B-cell-depleted T cells, or PBMCs.

Trimming shortened V by 4 bases and J by 0 bases, and 10 bases separated the two germline ends. Germline CDR1 is SNHLY and CDR2 is FYNNEI. This CDR3 region has 15 residues. Original data processing: Amplification of reference gene primers was used by the study to estimate nucleated cell counts. Repertoires were generated with immunoSEQ multiplex PCR, while TCRdb's copy carries only in-frame clones and drops some. V and J calls and clone size are those listed in that table; D and trimming were worked out from the DNA. This table has fewer than 250,000 clones, over 70% appearing once. The TCR sequence derives from a woman in her 50s with acute or convalescent COVID-19. The specimen sequenced was peripheral blood. This chain joins TRBV2 and TRBJ1-3, with D possibly TRBD1 on 6 matching bases. CDR3 sequence reads: CASSAQGPSGNTIYF. The CDR3 DNA is TGTGCCAGCAGTGCACAGGGTCCCTCTGGAAACACCATATATTTT.